The clone carrying this T cell receptor beta chain was observed once. Its antigen is as yet unknown. Looked up from germline, CDR1 is SGHRS and CDR2 is YFSETQ. The CDR3 has 13 amino acids. V lost 4 bases and J lost 5, with 10 bases in between. This sample is part of a study of shared clonotypes between healthy human individuals. Overall study: Samples came from a couple of female and a few male donors aged 18 to 49. Study-level points and caveats: Rarefaction curves obtained for sorted subsets showed sequencing incomplete despite large depth.

Assay: immunoSEQ multiplex PCR; the TCRdb copy retains only in-frame clones and omits some. The sample lists about 1 million clones; around 76% were seen once. The sequenced material came from memory CD4+ T cells sorted from blood. Documented subset: CD45RA-negative fraction. The receptor comes from a man aged 18 to 30 in good health. This chain joins TRBV5-1 and TRBJ2-1, with no clear D. The CDR3 DNA is TGCGCCAGCAGCAATAATATAGACAATGAGCAGTTCTTC. It is translated as CASSNNIDNEQFF.